This TCR beta chain was obtained from a study of cytomegalovirus exposure and HLA in healthy donors. General study findings and limits: Rarity held for most TCR sequences, but there were some public TCRs that occurred in many donors. With further analysis later on, most CMV-associated TCR beta chains appeared HLA-restricted. The authors reported that TCR beta sequences could predict HLA-A and HLA-B alleles. These predictions were accurate for most subjects in the first cohort. In a later analysis, parvovirus B19, influenza, CMV and Epstein-Barr virus appeared linked to several top co-occurrence clusters.

Points on this clone: What it recognizes is unknown.

The PCR ran on 60 Vbeta and 13 Jbeta primers. The data were produced by immunoSEQ multiplex PCR, yet TCRdb's version contains in-frame clones alone and is incomplete. The table lists 120,000 to 150,000 clones, 65% to 80% of them singletons. Trimming shortened V by 5 bases and J by 3 bases, and 8 bases separated the two germline ends. The CDR3 covers 12 residues. Germline CDR1 reads SGHVS; CDR2 reads FQNEAQ. The clonotype was recovered from a woman between 50 and 59 years old in good health and CMV-seropositive. The source material was PBMCs. V is TRBV7-8 and J is TRBJ2-7, with D maybe TRBD1 (5 bases). The CDR3 DNA reads TGTGCCAGCAGCCATACAGGCTACGAGCAGTACTTC. This encodes CASSHTGYEQYF.